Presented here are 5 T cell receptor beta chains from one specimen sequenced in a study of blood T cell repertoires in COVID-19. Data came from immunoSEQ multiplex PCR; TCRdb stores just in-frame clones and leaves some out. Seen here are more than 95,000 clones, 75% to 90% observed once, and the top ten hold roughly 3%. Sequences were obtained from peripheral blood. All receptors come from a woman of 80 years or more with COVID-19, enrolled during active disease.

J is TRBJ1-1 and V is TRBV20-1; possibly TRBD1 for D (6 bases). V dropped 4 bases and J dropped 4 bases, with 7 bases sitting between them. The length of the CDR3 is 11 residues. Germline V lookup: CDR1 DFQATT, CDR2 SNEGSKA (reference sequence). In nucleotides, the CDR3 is TGCAGTGCTAAGGGGGTCACTGAAGCTTTCTTT. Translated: CSAKGVTEAFF.

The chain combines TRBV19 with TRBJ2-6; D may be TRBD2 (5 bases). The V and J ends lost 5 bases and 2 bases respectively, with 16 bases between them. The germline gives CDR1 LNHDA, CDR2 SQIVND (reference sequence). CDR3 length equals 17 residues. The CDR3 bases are TGTGCCAGTAGTCGGAATAGAGGGCCCCCTGGGGCCAACGTCCTGACTTTC. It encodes CASSRNRGPPGANVLTF.

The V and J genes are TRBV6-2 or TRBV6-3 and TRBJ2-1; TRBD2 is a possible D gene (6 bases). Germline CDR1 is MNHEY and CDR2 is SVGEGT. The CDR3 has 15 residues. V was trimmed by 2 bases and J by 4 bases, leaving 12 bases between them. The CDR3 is CASSYAGLLYNEQFF. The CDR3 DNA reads TGTGCCAGCAGTTACGCGGGACTTCTGTACAATGAGCAGTTCTTC.

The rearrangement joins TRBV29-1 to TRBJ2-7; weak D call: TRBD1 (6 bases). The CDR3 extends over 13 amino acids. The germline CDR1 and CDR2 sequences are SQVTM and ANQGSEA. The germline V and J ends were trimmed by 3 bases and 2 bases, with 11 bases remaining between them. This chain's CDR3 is CSVDGGGTYEQYF. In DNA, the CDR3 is TGCAGCGTTGATGGGGGCGGCACCTACGAGCAGTACTTC.

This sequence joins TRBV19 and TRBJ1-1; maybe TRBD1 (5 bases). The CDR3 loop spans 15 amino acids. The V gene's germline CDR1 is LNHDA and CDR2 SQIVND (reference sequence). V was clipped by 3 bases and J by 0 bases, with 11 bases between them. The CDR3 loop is CASSIAPGLNTEAFF. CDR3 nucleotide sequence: TGTGCCAGTAGTATTGCCCCAGGGCTGAACACTGAAGCTTTCTTT.